These 4 T cell receptor beta chains were all obtained from the same sample, sequenced in a study of cytomegalovirus exposure and HLA in healthy donors. PCR primers comprised 60 Vbeta and 13 Jbeta primers. Profiling relied on immunoSEQ multiplex PCR, and the TCRdb table lists in-frame clones only, not all of them. Of roughly 100,000 clones in the sample, more than 75% were seen once. The sequencing sample was made of PBMCs. Receptors originate from a woman aged 45 to 65 in good health and CMV-seropositive.

This clone is medium-sized within its sample. V usage is TRBV7-9 and J usage is TRBJ1-2; D ambiguous. This CDR3 is 13 amino acids long. Germline-derived CDR1 and CDR2 are SEHNR and FQNEAQ (reference sequence). V was pared by 5 bases and J by 5 bases, with 12 bases between. CDR3 nucleotides: TGTGCCAGCAGCGAACCTGAGCCTTATGGCTACACCTTC. Translating it yields CASSEPEPYGYTF.

The chain combines TRBV9 with TRBJ2-5; 7 bases agree with TRBD2. The J call may be faulty, since TRBJ2-7 better matches the DNA end. Germline CDR1 reads SGDLS; CDR2 reads YYNGEE. The CDR3 runs 15 residues. This CDR3 reads CASSAGGGAGYEQYF. CDR3 coding DNA: TGTGCCAGCAGCGCGGGGGGTGGGGCCGGCTACGAGCAGTACTTC.

V and J are TRBV2 and TRBJ1-1, with 8 bases that match TRBD1. This CDR3 contains 12 residues. CDR1 and CDR2 (germline): SNHLY, FYNNEI. The trim removed 10 bases at V and 6 bases at J, leaving 7 bases unmatched. The CDR3 is CATKDRGPEAFF. The CDR3 DNA follows: TGTGCCACCAAAGACAGGGGCCCTGAAGCTTTCTTT.

The V gene is TRBV18, the J gene TRBJ1-5; D gene ambiguous. Germline assignment: CDR1 KGHSH and CDR2 LQKENI. V was cut by 3 bases and J by 5 bases, with 8 bases left in between. The CDR3 totals 13 residues. This chain's CDR3 is CASSPGRDQPQHF. CDR3 bases: TGTGCCAGCTCACCCGGGCGGGATCAGCCCCAGCATTTT.